Sequencing of this TCR beta chain was carried out in a study of cytomegalovirus exposure and HLA in healthy donors. Study findings and constraints: The tendency of first-cohort TCR clusters to co-occur in the roughly 130 validation repertoires emerged from a later analysis. High specificity and sensitivity for cytomegalovirus status were reported for the classifier.

This CDR3 spans 18 amino acids. With 2 bases clipped from V and 2 bases from J, the junction kept 11 bases outside the gene matches. CDR1 and CDR2 (germline): SGHTA, FQGTGA. To note about this clone: Its antigen is unknown.

TCRdb's copy holds only in-frame clones and misses some; the assay was immunoSEQ multiplex PCR. The sample holds roughly 130,000 clones, about 88% seen once. The V and J genes are TRBV7-3 and TRBJ2-1; 8 bases align to TRBD2. The sample was PBMCs. The clonotype originates from a man aged 25-45 years in good health and CMV-seronegative. DNA of the CDR3: TGTGCCAGCAGCTTAGGACCTCCGACTAGCGCGCCCTACAATGAGCAGTTCTTC. This gives the protein CASSLGPPTSAPYNEQFF.